The 30 T cell receptor beta chains given below trace back to one sample, sequenced in a study of CD8+CD57+ T cells in acquired aplastic anemia. It was patients with CD8+CD57+ cell expansion by flow cytometry who were chosen for sequencing. It was genomic DNA that served as the template for profiling TCR beta VDJ and CDR3. TCRdb reprocessed the reads via MiXCR and lists one record per CDR3 protein. Of around 220,000 distinct CDR3 sequences in the sample, roughly 45% were seen once. Sequenced sample: sorted CD4+, CD8+, or CD8+CD57+ T cells (not recorded which) from PBMCs. These receptors originate from a human donor with aplastic anemia.

This clonotype was observed many times. The chain employs TRBV29-1 and TRBJ2-1; the D is unclear. Germline CDR1 and CDR2: SQVTM and ANQGSEA. Trimming pared 4 bases from V and 8 bases from J, leaving 15 bases between. The CDR3 length is 13 residues. The chain's CDR3 is CSVATVRSYEQFF. The CDR3, as DNA: TGCAGCGTTGCTACCGTTCGTTCCTATGAGCAGTTCTTC.

On this clonotype: This CDR3 is missing its conserved last phenylalanine or tryptophan, likely due to a read error. The chain recombines TRBV7-2 with TRBJ1-2; D is possibly TRBD1 (5 bases). CDR1 and CDR2 (germline): SGHTA, FQGNSA. Trimming left V 5 bases short and J 0 bases short, with 16 bases between. CDR3 size: 16 residues. The CDR3 DNA reads TGTGCCAGCAGCATACCGGGACGGCAGGCTAACTATGGCTACACCTCC. It codes for CASSIPGRQANYGYTS.

The rearrangement links TRBV20-1 to TRBJ2-5; D possibly corresponds to TRBD1 (7 bases). Trimming pared 5 bases from V and 5 bases from J, leaving 15 bases between. Germline CDR1 DFQATT, CDR2 SNEGSKA (reference sequence). The CDR3 is 13 amino acids. CDR3 in amino acids: CSAPRTGGETQYF. The CDR3 coding sequence is TGCAGTGCTCCCCGGACAGGAGGGGAGACCCAGTACTTC.

This clonotype was found a few times. The gene calls are TRBV5-1 and TRBJ2-7; 7 bases agree with TRBD1. The ends lost 6 bases at V and 3 bases at J; junction bases unmatched: 9. The CDR3 sequence is 14 residues long. In germline, CDR1 is SGHRS, CDR2 YFSETQ. CDR3 nucleotides: TGCGCCAGCAACACGGGACAGCGAGTCTACGAGCAGTACTTC. Translation gives CASNTGQRVYEQYF.

About this clonotype itself: With a much larger clone just one base away, this may be a read error. The J gene is TRBJ2-7, the V gene TRBV7-9; D is ambiguous. CDR1 and CDR2 (germline): SEHNR, FQNEAQ (reference sequence). This CDR3 region has 11 residues. The V and J ends lost 8 bases and 5 bases respectively, with 10 bases between them. The CDR3, as DNA: TGTGCCAGCTCAGGAGCCCACGAGCAGTACTTC. Translation gives CASSGAHEQYF.

For this clonotype: This may be a read error, as it is one base from a much larger clone. This chain uses TRBV4-2 with TRBJ2-2; D unclear. The germline V and J ends were trimmed by 4 bases and 4 bases, with 13 bases remaining between them. Germline CDR1 and CDR2: LGHNA and YNFKEQ. CDR3 length: 15 residues. The CDR3 DNA is TGTGCCAGCAGCCCCCCGGGCAGGATCACCGGGGAGCTGTTTTTT. Protein: CASSPPGRITGELFF.

This clonotype was seen ten or more times. J is TRBJ2-5 and V is TRBV20-1; 7 nucleotides match TRBD1. The CDR3 consists of 15 residues. J lost 0 bases, V lost 4 bases, and 8 bases had no gene match. Germline CDR1 DFQATT, CDR2 SNEGSKA (reference sequence). CDR3 coding DNA: TGCAGTGCTACCAACAGGGGAACGTACCAAGAGACCCAGTACTTC. Protein sequence: CSATNRGTYQETQYF.

This clonotype was counted only a few times. The chain carries TRBV28 and TRBJ1-5, with D possibly matching TRBD1 (5 bases). The V end lost 4 bases, the J end lost 1 base, and 14 bases lay between the germline ends. Germline CDR1 MDHEN, CDR2 SYDVKM. The CDR3 has 16 amino acids. The CDR3 DNA reads as TGTGCCAGCAGTTCCAGGGAGAGATGGAGCAATCAGCCCCAGCATTTT. Protein sequence: CASSSRERWSNQPQHF.

This clonotype was seen ten or more times. The rearrangement joins TRBV19 to TRBJ2-5; 9 nucleotides line up with TRBD1. J was trimmed by 4 bases and V by 4 bases; bases with no gene match: 4. The germline CDR1 and CDR2 sequences are LNHDA and SQIVND (reference sequence). The CDR3 has 14 amino acids. The CDR3 DNA sequence: TGTGCCAGTAGTAGAATACAGGGGGCAGAGACCCAGTACTTC. Its protein product is CASSRIQGAETQYF.

This clonotype appeared once. The chain joins TRBV5-6 to TRBJ2-5, with no clear D. CDR1 SGHDT and CDR2 YYEEEE come from the germline V gene. The CDR3 has 13 amino acids. The V end lost 4 bases, the J end lost 4 bases, and 11 bases lay between the germline ends. The CDR3 region is CASSPQMAETQYF. The CDR3 bases are TGTGCCAGCAGCCCCCAAATGGCAGAGACCCAGTACTTC.

As for this clonotype: A much larger clone differs from this one at a single base, so this may be a read error. The chain combines TRBV6-1 with TRBJ1-1; D call uncertain. Germline V gives CDR1 MNHNS, CDR2 SASEGT. Trimming pared 10 bases from V and 4 bases from J, leaving 13 bases between. This CDR3 is 12 amino acids long. The DNA for the CDR3 is TGTGCCACCTCCCTCGAGGGCACTGAAGCTTTCTTT. The encoded protein is CATSLEGTEAFF.

The chain combines TRBV9 with TRBJ1-5, with 7 nucleotides matching TRBD1. The length of the CDR3 is 17 residues. CDR1 is SGDLS, CDR2 YYNGEE, per germline. With V trimmed by 4 bases and J by 2 bases, 12 bases remained unmatched. CDR3 amino acids: CASSPRTGGWRNQPQHF. The CDR3 bases are TGTGCCAGCAGCCCGAGGACAGGAGGGTGGCGCAATCAGCCCCAGCATTTT. The full variable domain, in which reference TRBV9 and TRBJ1-5 provide the parts outside the CDR3, is DSGVTQTPKHLITATGQRVTLRCSPRSGDLSVYWYQQSLDQGLQFLIQYYNGEERAKGNILERFSAQQFPDLHSELNLSSLELGDSALYFCASSPRTGGWRNQPQHFGDGTRLSIL.

This chain uses TRBV2 with TRBJ1-4; no firm D call. Deletions cut 3 bases from V and 7 bases from J, with 12 bases between. This CDR3 has 14 amino acids. CDR1 and CDR2 from the germline V gene are SNHLY and FYNNEI. CDR3 sequence reads: CASSEGRSGEKLFF. DNA of the CDR3: TGTGCCAGCAGTGAGGGCAGGTCCGGTGAAAAACTGTTTTTT.

The V call is TRBV20-1, the J call TRBJ1-5; D is undetermined. Between the trimmed V and J ends, which lost 5 bases and 3 bases, there was a span of 11 bases. The CDR3 runs to 13 residues. The V gene's germline CDR1 is DFQATT and CDR2 SNEGSKA (reference sequence). The CDR3 sequence is CSASDGINQPQHF. Written as DNA, the CDR3 is TGCAGTGCTTCAGACGGCATCAATCAGCCCCAGCATTTT.

This chain joins TRBV29-1 and TRBJ2-3; TRBD1 agrees at 8 bases. V lost 6 bases and J lost 1; bases outside the gene matches: 6. The length of the CDR3 is 14 residues. Per germline, CDR1 SQVTM and CDR2 ANQGSEA. CDR3 nucleotides: TGCAGCGTGGCAGGGGGCAAAGGCACAGATACGCAGTATTTT. This translates into CSVAGGKGTDTQYF.

The rearrangement uses TRBV15 and TRBJ1-5; 7 bases line up with TRBD1. The ends lost 1 base at V and 7 bases at J; junction bases unmatched: 13. The CDR3 loop spans 17 amino acids. The germline V gene encodes CDR1 LNHNV and CDR2 YYDKDF (reference sequence). CDR3 in amino acids: CATSRAAGQSRDQPQHF. DNA of the CDR3: TGTGCCACCAGCAGAGCAGCGGGACAGTCAAGGGACCAGCCCCAGCATTTT.

This clonotype has ten or more counts. The chain carries TRBV29-1 and TRBJ2-1; 12 positions agree with TRBD1. Germline CDR1 reads SQVTM; CDR2 reads ANQGSEA. V shed 7 bases and J 0 bases; nucleotides not matched to a gene: 16. There are 19 residues in the CDR3. The CDR3 bases are TGCAGCGACATTCTCGGGACAGGGGGCACCCACCGCTCCTACAATGAGCAGTTCTTC. This sequence encodes CSDILGTGGTHRSYNEQFF.

This clonotype was observed many times. The chain joins TRBV7-9 to TRBJ1-5; D unclear. V shed 3 bases and J shed 2 bases, with 11 bases lying between them. CDR3 length equals 15 residues. Germline CDR1 SEHNR, CDR2 FQNEAQ (reference sequence). CDR3 amino acids: CASSFLGSGNQPQHF. The CDR3, as DNA: TGTGCCAGCAGCTTTCTTGGGTCAGGCAATCAGCCCCAGCATTTT.

The chain is built from TRBV5-4 and TRBJ2-1; 12 bases agree with TRBD2. Per germline, CDR1 SGHNT and CDR2 YYREEE (reference sequence). The CDR3 extends over 16 amino acids. V shed 4 bases and J 7 bases; nucleotides not matched to a gene: 9. The CDR3 sequence is CASSSGLAGKENEQFF. For the CDR3, the DNA is TGTGCCAGCAGCAGTGGACTAGCGGGAAAGGAGAATGAGCAGTTCTTC.

This sequence joins TRBV19 and TRBJ2-7, with D perhaps TRBD2 (5 bases). CDR1 is LNHDA and CDR2 is SQIVND in the germline V gene (reference sequence). V gave up 10 bases and J gave up 7 bases, with 17 bases separating them. This CDR3 has 12 amino acids. CDR3 nucleotide sequence: TGTGCCACCGAGGCCCTGGGAGAAGAGCAGTACTTC. It codes for CATEALGEEQYF.

This chain links TRBV9 with TRBJ1-6, with 7 bases fitting TRBD1. CDR3 length equals 15 residues. CDR1 and CDR2 (germline): SGDLS, YYNGEE. J was trimmed by 6 bases and V by 0 bases; bases with no gene match: 3. CDR3 sequence (DNA): TGTGCCAGCAGCGTAGCCCGGGACAGTAATTCACCCCTCCACTTT. The encoded protein is CASSVARDSNSPLHF.

The chain joins TRBV19 to TRBJ2-1; tentatively, D is TRBD1 or TRBD2 (5 bases each). Trimming took off 9 bases at V and 8 bases at J, with 23 bases between the two ends. The germline V gene encodes CDR1 LNHDA and CDR2 SQIVND (reference sequence). The CDR3 runs to 15 residues. The CDR3 DNA sequence: TGTGCCAGCAGTGATGTAGGGTTGCGAGGGGATGAGCAGTTCTTC. Translation gives CASSDVGLRGDEQFF. Supplemented by reference TRBV19 and TRBJ2-1, the full variable domain reads DGGITQSPKYLFRKEGQNVTLSCEQNLNHDAMYWYRQDPGQGLRLIYYSQIVNDFQKGDIAEGYSVSREKKESFPLTVTSAQKNPTAFYLCASSDVGLRGDEQFFGPGTRLTVL.

The chain joins TRBV20-1 to TRBJ2-2, with D unclear. CDR1 and CDR2 (germline): DFQATT, SNEGSKA (reference sequence). The CDR3 length is 13 residues. Trimming took 0 bases from V and 6 from J, leaving 8 bases between them. The CDR3 bases are TGCAGTGCTAGAGACGCGCGAGCCGGGGAGCTGTTTTTT. It is translated as CSARDARAGELFF.

Comments on this clonotype: A junction boundary mismatches the germline segment, possibly from a read error. This chain uses TRBV4-1 with TRBJ1-4; D is uncertain. The CDR3 has 17 amino acids. CDR1 MGHRA and CDR2 YSYEKL come from the germline V gene. Here the CDR3 reads CASSHEPWGTSNEKLFF. CDR3 DNA sequence: TGTGCCAGCAGCCATGAGCCTTGGGGAACCTCTAATGAAAAACTGTTTTTT.

This clonotype was counted many times. The chain carries TRBV19 and TRBJ1-2; 7 bases are shared with TRBD1. The CDR3 extends over 14 amino acids. CDR1 is LNHDA, CDR2 SQIVND, per germline (reference sequence). With 4 bases clipped from V and 3 bases from J, the junction kept 5 bases outside the gene matches. The CDR3 is CASSRSGGDYGYTF. CDR3 sequence (DNA): TGTGCCAGTAGTAGGTCAGGGGGGGACTATGGCTACACCTTC.

This clonotype has a count of ten or more. The chain employs TRBV5-1 and TRBJ2-7, with D possibly TRBD1 on 6 matching bases. The CDR3 is 13 amino acids. V gave up 4 bases and J gave up 2 bases, with 10 bases separating them. Germline V CDR1 and CDR2: SGHRS, YFSETQ. The CDR3 sequence: CASSEGTTYEQYF. CDR3 sequence (DNA): TGCGCCAGCAGCGAGGGGACAACCTACGAGCAGTACTTC.

V is TRBV9 and J is TRBJ2-7, with D possibly matching TRBD2 (6 bases). Matching the DNA end better, TRBJ2-5 makes the J call doubtful. Germline CDR1 SGDLS, CDR2 YYNGEE. This CDR3 region has 15 residues. CDR3 bases: TGTGCCAGCAGCGTAGCCAGCGCGACTAGGGAGACCCAGTACTTC. Residues: CASSVASATRETQYF.

The rearrangement links TRBV15 to TRBJ2-1; 10 positions match TRBD2. Germline lookup yields CDR1 LNHNV and CDR2 YYDKDF (reference sequence). Losses at the gene ends were 1 base for V and 3 bases for J; bases not matched to a gene: 0. CDR3 length equals 15 residues. This CDR3 is CATSRASGGYNEQFF. CDR3 coding DNA: TGTGCCACCAGCAGAGCTAGCGGGGGCTACAATGAGCAGTTCTTC.

This clonotype was found many times. The chain is built from TRBV5-4 and TRBJ1-2; TRBD1 is a possible D gene (5 bases). The CDR3 extends over 14 amino acids. Trimming cost V 5 bases and J 4 bases, with 15 bases left between them. The germline gives CDR1 SGHNT, CDR2 YYREEE (reference sequence). CDR3: CASRLAGTVYGYTF. DNA for the CDR3: TGTGCCAGCAGATTAGCCGGGACCGTCTATGGCTACACCTTC.

The table lists this clonotype with many counts. The CDR3 DNA follows: TGTGCCAGCAGTAGCCGGACAGGGTGGAATCAGCCCCAGCATTTT. It is translated as CASSSRTGWNQPQHF. This chain uses TRBV2 with TRBJ1-5, with 8 bases lining up with TRBD1. V shed 5 bases, J shed 4 bases, and the junction held 7 bases outside the gene matches. Germline-derived CDR1 and CDR2 are SNHLY and FYNNEI. CDR3 length equals 15 residues.